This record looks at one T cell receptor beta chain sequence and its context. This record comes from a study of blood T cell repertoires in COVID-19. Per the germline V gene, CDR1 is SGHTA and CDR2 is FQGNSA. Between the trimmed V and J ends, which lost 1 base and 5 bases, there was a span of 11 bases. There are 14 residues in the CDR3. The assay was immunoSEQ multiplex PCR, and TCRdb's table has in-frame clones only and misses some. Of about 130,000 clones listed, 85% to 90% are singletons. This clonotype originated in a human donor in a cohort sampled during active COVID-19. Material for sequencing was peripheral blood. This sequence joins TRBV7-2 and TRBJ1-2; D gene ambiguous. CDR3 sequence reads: CASSLERGRYGYTF. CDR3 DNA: TGTGCCAGCAGCTTAGAGAGAGGGAGATATGGCTACACCTTC.